This T cell receptor (beta chain) is from a study of blood T cell repertoires in COVID-19. Across the whole study: The study drew acute and convalescent COVID-19 samples from the United States, Italy and Spain. PBMCs, B-cell-depleted T cells, or T cells were the source of the cDNA or gDNA that made up the material.

Source study methods: Reference gene primers were amplified, and this amplification served to estimate nucleated cell counts. Only in-frame clones appear in the TCRdb table, and some are missing; sequencing was by immunoSEQ multiplex PCR. That table is the source of V, J and clone size, and D and trimming were worked out from the DNA. The sample lists 150,000 to 170,000 clones, approximately 78% occurring once. Per germline, CDR1 SGHAT and CDR2 FQNNGV. The ends were cut back, 1 base at V and 2 bases at J, with 12 bases in the middle. The CDR3 extends over 16 amino acids. The rearrangement joins TRBV11-2 to TRBJ1-5; no clear D. The TCR was taken from a man older than 75 with acute or convalescent COVID-19. Sample: peripheral blood. The CDR3 DNA reads TGTGCCAGCAGCTTAGGGGCGGGAAGAGGCAATCAGCCCCAGCATTTT. Protein: CASSLGAGRGNQPQHF. Full variable domain (rest looked up from reference TRBV11-2 and TRBJ1-5): EAGVAQSPRYKIIEKRQSVAFWCNPISGHATLYWYQQILGQGPKLLIQFQNNGVVDDSQLPKDRFSAERLKGVDSTLKIQPAKLEDSAVYLCASSLGAGRGNQPQHFGDGTRLSIL.